This T cell receptor (beta chain) was retrieved from a study of cytomegalovirus exposure and HLA in healthy donors. Only a few counts were recorded for this clone. What it recognizes is unknown. Broader study findings: In a later analysis, most CMV-associated TCR beta chains appeared HLA-restricted. V segments that were indistinguishable, TRBV6-2 and TRBV6-3 among them, were omitted from analysis.

V shed 2 bases and J shed 0 bases, with 14 bases lying between them. This CDR3 region has 18 residues. Germline V gene lookup returns CDR1 SGHDN and CDR2 FVKESK. Primers: 60 Vbeta forward and 13 Jbeta reverse. The table came from immunoSEQ multiplex PCR; TCRdb's copy has only in-frame clones and leaves some out. The sample shows tens of thousands of clones, less than 80% of them seen only once. The chain links TRBV14 to TRBJ2-6; tentative D call: TRBD1 (6 bases). The sequenced material came from PBMCs. This TCR was sampled from a boy younger than 18 in good health and CMV-seropositive. The CDR3 nucleotides are TGTGCCAGCAGCCAAAGACAGGTGCCCAGCTCTGGGGCCAACGTCCTGACTTTC. Translating gives CASSQRQVPSSGANVLTF.